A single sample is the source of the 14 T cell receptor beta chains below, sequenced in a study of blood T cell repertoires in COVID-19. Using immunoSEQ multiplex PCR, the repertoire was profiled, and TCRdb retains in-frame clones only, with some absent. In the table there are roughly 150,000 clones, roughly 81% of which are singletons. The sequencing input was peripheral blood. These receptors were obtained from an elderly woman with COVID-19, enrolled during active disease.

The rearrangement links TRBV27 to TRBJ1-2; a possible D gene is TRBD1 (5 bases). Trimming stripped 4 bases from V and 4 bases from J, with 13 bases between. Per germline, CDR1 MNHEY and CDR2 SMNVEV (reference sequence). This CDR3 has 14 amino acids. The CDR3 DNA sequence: TGTGCCAGCAGTTCCCATCCAGGGTCCTATGGCTACACCTTC. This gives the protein CASSSHPGSYGYTF.

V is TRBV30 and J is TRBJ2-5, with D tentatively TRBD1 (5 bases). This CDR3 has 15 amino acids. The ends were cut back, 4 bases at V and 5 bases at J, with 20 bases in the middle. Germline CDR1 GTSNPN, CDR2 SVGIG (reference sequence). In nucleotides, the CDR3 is TGTGCCTGGATGGAGCTAGGGGCCGGACGGGAGACCCAGTACTTC. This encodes CAWMELGAGRETQYF.

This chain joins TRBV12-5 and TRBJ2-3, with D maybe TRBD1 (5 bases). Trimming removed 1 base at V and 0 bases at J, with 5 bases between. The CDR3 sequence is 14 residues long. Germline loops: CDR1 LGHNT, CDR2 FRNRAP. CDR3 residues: CASGLDRSTDTQYF. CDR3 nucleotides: TGTGCTAGTGGTTTGGACAGGAGCACAGATACGCAGTATTTT.

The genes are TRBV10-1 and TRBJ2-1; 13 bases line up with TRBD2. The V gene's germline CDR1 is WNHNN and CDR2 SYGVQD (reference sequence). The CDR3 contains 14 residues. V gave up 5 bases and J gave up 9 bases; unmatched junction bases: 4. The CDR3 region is CASSRTSGSGEQFF. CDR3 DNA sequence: TGCGCCAGCAGTAGGACTAGCGGGAGTGGTGAGCAGTTCTTC.

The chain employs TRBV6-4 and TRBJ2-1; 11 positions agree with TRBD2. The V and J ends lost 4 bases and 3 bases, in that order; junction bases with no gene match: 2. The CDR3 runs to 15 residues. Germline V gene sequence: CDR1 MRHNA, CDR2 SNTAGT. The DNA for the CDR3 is TGTGCCAGCAGTGTAGGGACTAGCGGCTACAATGAGCAGTTCTTC. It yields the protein CASSVGTSGYNEQFF.

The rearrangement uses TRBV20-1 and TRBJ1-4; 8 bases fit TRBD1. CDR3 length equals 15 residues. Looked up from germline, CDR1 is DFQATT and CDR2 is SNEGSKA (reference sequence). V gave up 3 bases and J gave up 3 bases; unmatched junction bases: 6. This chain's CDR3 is CSASSQGASNEKLFF. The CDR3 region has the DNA TGCAGTGCTAGTAGCCAGGGGGCGTCTAATGAAAAACTGTTTTTT.

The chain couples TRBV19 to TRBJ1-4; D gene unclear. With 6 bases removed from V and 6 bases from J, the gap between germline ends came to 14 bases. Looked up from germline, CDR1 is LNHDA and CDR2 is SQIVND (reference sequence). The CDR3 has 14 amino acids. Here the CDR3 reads CASRELGGDEKLFF. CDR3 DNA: TGTGCCAGTAGGGAACTCGGAGGCGATGAAAAACTGTTTTTT.

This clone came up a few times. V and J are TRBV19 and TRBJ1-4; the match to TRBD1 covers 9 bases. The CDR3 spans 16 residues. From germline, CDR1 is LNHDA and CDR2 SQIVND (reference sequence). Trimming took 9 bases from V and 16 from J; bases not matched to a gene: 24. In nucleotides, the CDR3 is TGTGCCAGCGAAGAGATCGGACAGGGGACGACCCGTATTCCGTTTTTT. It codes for CASEEIGQGTTRIPFF.

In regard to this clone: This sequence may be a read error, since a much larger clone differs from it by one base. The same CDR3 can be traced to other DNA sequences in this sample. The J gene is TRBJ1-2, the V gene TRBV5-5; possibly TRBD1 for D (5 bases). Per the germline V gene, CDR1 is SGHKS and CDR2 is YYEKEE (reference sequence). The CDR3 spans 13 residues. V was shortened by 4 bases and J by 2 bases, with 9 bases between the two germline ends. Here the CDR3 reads CASSPDRNYGYTF. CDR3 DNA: TGTGCCAGCAGCCCCGACAGAAACTATGGCTACACCTTC. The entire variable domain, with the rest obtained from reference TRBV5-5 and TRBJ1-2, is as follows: DAGVTQSPTHLIKTRGQQVTLRCSPISGHKSVSWYQQVLGQGPQFIFQYYEKEERGRGNFPDRFSARQFPNYSSELNVNALLLGDSALYLCASSPDRNYGYTFGSGTRLTVV.

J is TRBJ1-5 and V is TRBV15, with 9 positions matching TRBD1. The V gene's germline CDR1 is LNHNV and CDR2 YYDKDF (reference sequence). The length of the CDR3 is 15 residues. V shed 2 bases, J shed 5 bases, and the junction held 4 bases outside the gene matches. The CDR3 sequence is CATSRSGTGYQPQHF. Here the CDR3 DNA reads TGTGCCACCAGCAGATCCGGGACAGGGTATCAGCCCCAGCATTTT.

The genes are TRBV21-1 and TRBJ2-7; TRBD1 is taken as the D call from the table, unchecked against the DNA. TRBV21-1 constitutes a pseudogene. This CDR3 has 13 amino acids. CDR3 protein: CASIRQGVYEQYF. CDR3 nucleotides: TGTGCCAGCATAAGACAGGGGGTCTACGAGCAGTACTTC.

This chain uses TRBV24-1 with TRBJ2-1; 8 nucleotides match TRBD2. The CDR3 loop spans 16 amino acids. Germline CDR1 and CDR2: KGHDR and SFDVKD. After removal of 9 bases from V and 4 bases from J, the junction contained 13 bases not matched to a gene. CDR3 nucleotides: TGTGCCACCGCATCACCAGGAGCGGGAGAATACAATGAGCAGTTCTTC. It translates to CATASPGAGEYNEQFF.

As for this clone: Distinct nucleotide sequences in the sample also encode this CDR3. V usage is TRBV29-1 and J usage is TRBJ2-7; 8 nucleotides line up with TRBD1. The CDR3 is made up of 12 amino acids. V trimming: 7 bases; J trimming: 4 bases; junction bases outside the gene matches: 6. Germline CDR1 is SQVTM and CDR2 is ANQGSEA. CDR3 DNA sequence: TGCAGCGCCGGACAGGGAGGTTACGAGCAGTACTTC. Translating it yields CSAGQGGYEQYF.

CDR3 region: CAWSAGGRSNQPQHF. CDR3 in DNA: TGTGCCTGGAGTGCTGGGGGCAGGAGCAATCAGCCCCAGCATTTT. This chain links TRBV30 with TRBJ1-5, with a tentative D call TRBD1 (6 bases). Germline V gene sequence: CDR1 GTSNPN, CDR2 SVGIG (reference sequence). Trimming removed 1 base at V and 1 base at J, with 11 bases between. The CDR3 runs to 15 residues.